The clone carrying this T cell receptor beta chain was recorded many times. Antigen: not known. There were 1 million CD4+ or CD8+ T cells used in the sorted libraries. These data are taken from a study of neurological immune-mediated disorders. Each TCR transcript was tagged with a 10-nucleotide random UMI during 5'RACE. The output of every sequencing run, over 170 million TCR-beta sequences, came from 15-18 subjects. TCRdb redid the calling of the 5' RACE reads with MiXCR, one entry per CDR3 protein. The sample includes about 38,000 distinct CDR3 sequences, roughly 5% seen only once; the top ten take about 9%. Study observations and caveats: The greatest TCR clonal expansion appeared in HTLV-1-associated myelopathy and the smallest, falling below healthy controls, in multiple sclerosis.

Germline trimming cut 5 bases from V and 0 bases from J; bases unmatched to any gene: 8. The CDR3 is 15 residues long. In germline, CDR1 is DFQATT, CDR2 SNEGSKA (reference sequence). The rearrangement uses TRBV20-1 and TRBJ2-3; 7 bases line up with TRBD2. This receptor was obtained from a man aged 18 to 30 in good health. Sequencing was performed on CD4+ T cells from blood. The CDR3 sequence: CSAPWGGSSTDTQYF. CDR3 nucleotide sequence: TGCAGTGCTCCCTGGGGGGGATCTAGCACAGATACGCAGTATTTT.